This T cell receptor beta chain appears in the sequencing data of a study of CD8 T cells in ankylosing spondylitis. Study-level points and caveats: Reports of some motif variants in reactive arthritis synovial fluid and blood predate this one. From matched ankylosing spondylitis synovial fluid, disease-linked clones were reportedly recovered at significantly enriched levels.

On this clonotype: Its antigen remains unidentified.

Looked up from germline, CDR1 is SGHTA and CDR2 is FQGNSA. With 2 bases removed from V and 7 bases from J, the gap between germline ends came to 8 bases. The CDR3 runs to 13 residues. MiXCR, applied by TCRdb to the 5' RACE reads, yields one record per CDR3 protein. The sample has around 130,000 distinct CDR3 sequences, around 9.3% seen once. Source material: blood, either unsorted or a sorted T cell fraction (not recorded which). This chain links TRBV7-2 with TRBJ1-4; unclear D gene. This sequence was found in a male donor with ankylosing spondylitis or in good health (not recorded which). The CDR3 DNA reads as TGTGCCAGCAGCTTACCCTCCTCTGAAAAACTGTTTTTT. Its translation is CASSLPSSEKLFF.